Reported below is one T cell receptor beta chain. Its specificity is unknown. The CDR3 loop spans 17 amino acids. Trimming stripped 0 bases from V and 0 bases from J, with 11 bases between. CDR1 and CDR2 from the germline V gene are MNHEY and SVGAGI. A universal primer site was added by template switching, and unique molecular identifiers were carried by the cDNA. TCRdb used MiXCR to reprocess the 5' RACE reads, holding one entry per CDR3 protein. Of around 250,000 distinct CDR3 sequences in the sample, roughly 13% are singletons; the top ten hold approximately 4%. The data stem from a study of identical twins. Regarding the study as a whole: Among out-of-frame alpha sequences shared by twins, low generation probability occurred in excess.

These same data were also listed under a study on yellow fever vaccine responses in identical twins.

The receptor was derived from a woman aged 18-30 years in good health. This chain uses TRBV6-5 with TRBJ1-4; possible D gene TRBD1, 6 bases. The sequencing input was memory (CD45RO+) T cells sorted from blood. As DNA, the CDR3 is TGTGCCAGCAGTTACTCGACCAGGACAGCAACTAATGAAAAACTGTTTTTT. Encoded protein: CASSYSTRTATNEKLFF.